What follows is one TCR beta chain and its context. With V trimmed by 5 bases and J by 6 bases, 9 bases remained unmatched. The germline gives CDR1 GTSNPN, CDR2 SVGIG (reference sequence). This CDR3 has 14 residues. Sequencing was performed with immunoSEQ multiplex PCR; in TCRdb, only in-frame clones are kept and a portion is missing. Of more than 250,000 clones listed, 86% were seen once; the top ten hold roughly 2.6%. The data belong to a study of blood T cell repertoires in COVID-19. Study context: The study drew acute and convalescent COVID-19 samples from the United States, Italy and Spain.

The sequenced material came from PBMCs or T cells enriched from blood (not recorded which). This clonotype was obtained from a woman younger than 30 who had recovered from COVID-19. The chain combines TRBV30 with TRBJ2-7; 11 positions match TRBD1. The CDR3 DNA reads TGTGCCTGGGGCCTTGGACAGGGGGCTGTCGAGCAGTACTTC. Protein sequence: CAWGLGQGAVEQYF.